This T cell receptor beta chain is drawn from a study of blood T cell repertoires in COVID-19. In the study overall: T cells, B-cell-depleted T cells, or PBMCs provided the cDNA or gDNA that served as material.

Profiling relied on immunoSEQ multiplex PCR, and the TCRdb table lists in-frame clones only, not all of them. The repertoire consists of roughly 180,000 clones, with over 65% occurring once and the leading ten covering about 4.4%. Germline values: CDR1 GTSNPN, CDR2 SVGIG (reference sequence). CDR3 length: 13 residues. J was trimmed by 7 bases and V by 5 bases; bases with no gene match: 10. V is TRBV30 and J is TRBJ1-2; 7 bases match TRBD1. The sequencing input was PBMCs or T cells enriched from blood (not recorded which). This TCR derives from a woman aged 45-60 years who had recovered from COVID-19. The CDR3, as DNA: TGTGCCTGGGCTGTGACAGGGATCTCTGGCTACACCTTC. Its translation: CAWAVTGISGYTF.